This is a list of T cell receptor beta chains from one sample in a study of blood T cell repertoires in COVID-19. Measured with immunoSEQ multiplex PCR; TCRdb has only the in-frame clones, and not every one. The table has tens of thousands of clones, around nine tenths seen once. Source material: peripheral blood. These receptors were obtained from a man aged 60-69 years with active or convalescent COVID-19. CDR3s include the opening cysteine and the closing phenylalanine or tryptophan. The order of the fields is D gene, V gene, J gene, clone size, CDR3 DNA, CDR3 protein. A D gene is named only where the DNA matches it firmly. Only some rows state a clone size, as once, few, many or a class for expanded clones.

NA,TRBV10-3,TRBJ1-2,NA,TGTGCCATCAGTGAGTCCACAACAGGGACCTATGGCTACACCTTC,CAISESTTGTYGYTF
NA,TRBV6-1,TRBJ1-5,few,TGTGCCAGCAGTGAAGTACCAGGGCTTCAGCCCCAGCATTTT,CASSEVPGLQPQHF
NA,TRBV18,TRBJ1-1,NA,TGTGCCAGCTCACTTCTAGGAGAGGGCACTGAAGCTTTCTTT,CASSLLGEGTEAFF
NA,TRBV6-5,TRBJ1-1,NA,TGTGCCAGCAGGGAGGTATTTAACACTGAAGCTTTCTTT,CASREVFNTEAFF
NA,TRBV6-2/TRBV6-3,TRBJ2-4,NA,TGTGCCAGCAGTTACGACCTGGGAGCAGTGGACATTCAGTACTTC,CASSYDLGAVDIQYF
NA,TRBV7-5,TRBJ1-5,NA,TGTGTCAGAAGCTCCCCAGGGGTACCCGCTACCAATCAGCCCCAGCATTTT,CVRSSPGVPATNQPQHF
TRBD1,TRBV5-5,TRBJ1-1,NA,TGTGCCAGCAGCTACCGGGACAGGGGTCTATCCACTGAAGCTTTCTTT,CASSYRDRGLSTEAFF
NA,TRBV12-5,TRBJ1-2,NA,TGTGCTAGTGGTTTGGGTGGCAGCTATGGCTACACCTTC,CASGLGGSYGYTF
NA,TRBV6-6,TRBJ2-7,NA,TGTGCCAGCCGACGGGAGATAACCTACGAGCAGTACTTC,CASRREITYEQYF
NA,TRBV6-5,TRBJ1-1,NA,TGTGCCAGCAGGCTACAGGGGAACACTGAAGCTTTCTTT,CASRLQGNTEAFF
NA,TRBV7-9,TRBJ1-2,NA,TGTGCCAGCAGCCCTTCCCAGGTCTATGGCTACACCTTC,CASSPSQVYGYTF
NA,TRBV5-1,TRBJ2-3,NA,TGCGCCAGCAGCTTGGAAGCGACAGATACGCAGTATTTT,CASSLEATDTQYF
NA,TRBV7-2,TRBJ2-6,NA,TGTGCCAGCAGCCTGCAAGGGGGTTTCGGGGCCAACGTCCTGACTTTC,CASSLQGGFGANVLTF
NA,TRBV3-1/TRBV3-2,TRBJ1-1,NA,TGTGCCAGCAGCCAAGATTATGGGACAACCCATGGAAGCACTGAAGCTTTCTTT,CASSQDYGTTHGSTEAFF
NA,TRBV2,TRBJ2-7,NA,TGTGCCAGCAGTGGAAGAGGAGGATACCGCTCCTACGAGCAGTACTTC,CASSGRGGYRSYEQYF
NA,TRBV3-1/TRBV3-2,TRBJ1-3,NA,TGTGCCAGCAGCCGCGGGACCTCTGGAAACACCATATATTTT,CASSRGTSGNTIYF
NA,TRBV5-1,TRBJ2-1,NA,TGCGCCAGCAGCCCGAACCAGGGTAGGGAGCAGTTCTTC,CASSPNQGREQFF
TRBD1,TRBV11-2,TRBJ1-6,NA,TGTGCCAGCAGCCGGACAGGGAAAAGAGATTCACCCCTCCACTTT,CASSRTGKRDSPLHF
NA,TRBV28,TRBJ2-7,NA,TGTGCCAGCAGTTCGGACACCTACGAGCAGTACTTC,CASSSDTYEQYF
TRBD1,TRBV11-2,TRBJ2-7,few,TGTGCCAGCAGCCTCATCAGGGGGAACTACGAGCAGTACTTC,CASSLIRGNYEQYF
TRBD1,TRBV18,TRBJ1-2,NA,TGTGCCAGCTCACCGAAGGGACAGTTTAACTATGGCTACACCTTC,CASSPKGQFNYGYTF
NA,TRBV28,TRBJ2-1,NA,TGTGCCAGCAGTTTGCGCGGTGGTGAGCAGTTCTTC,CASSLRGGEQFF
TRBD2,TRBV7-3,TRBJ2-3,NA,TGTGCCAGCAGCTTTGCGGGACTAGCGGGAAGCACAGATACGCAGTATTTT,CASSFAGLAGSTDTQYF
TRBD2,TRBV19,TRBJ2-3,NA,TGTGCCAGTAGTATAGCTTGGGGGGGTCCAGATACGCAGTATTTT,CASSIAWGGPDTQYF
NA,TRBV7-6,TRBJ2-7,once,TGTGCCAGCAGCCGCGGAGAATCCTACGAGCAGTACTTC,CASSRGESYEQYF
NA,TRBV3-1/TRBV3-2,TRBJ2-7,NA,TGTGCCAGCAGCGGGAACAGGGAGGGGAGCGAGCAGTACTTC,CASSGNREGSEQYF